This TCR beta chain was recovered during a study of OX40 agonist ivuxolimab in advanced cancers. Study results and limitations: In the 0.1-3.0 mg/kg groups, partial responders showed among the lowest expansion. The study found that CD8+ T cells averaged more expanded clones than CD4+.

Blood got drawn at baseline, again on cycle 4 day 1, and then on cycle 7 day 1. Note on this clone: The target antigen is unknown.

Libraries were prepared by immunoSEQ multiplex PCR; TCRdb keeps only in-frame clonotypes and omits some of them. The table lists tens of thousands of clones, approximately 92% of them singletons. Germline loops: CDR1 MNHEY, CDR2 SMNVEV (reference sequence). Trimming pared 6 bases from V and 1 base from J, leaving 12 bases between. CDR3 length: 15 amino acids. The chain has TRBV27 and TRBJ2-2, with TRBD2 as a possible D gene (6 bases). This receptor was taken from an adult with an advanced solid tumor such as melanoma, head and neck, liver or kidney cancer. The material sequenced was CD4+ or CD8+ T cells sorted from blood, taken in a trial of the OX40 agonist ivuxolimab. The CDR3 DNA follows: TGTGCCAGCAGGAGTGGGGACTGGAACACCGGGGAGCTGTTTTTT. Its protein is CASRSGDWNTGELFF.